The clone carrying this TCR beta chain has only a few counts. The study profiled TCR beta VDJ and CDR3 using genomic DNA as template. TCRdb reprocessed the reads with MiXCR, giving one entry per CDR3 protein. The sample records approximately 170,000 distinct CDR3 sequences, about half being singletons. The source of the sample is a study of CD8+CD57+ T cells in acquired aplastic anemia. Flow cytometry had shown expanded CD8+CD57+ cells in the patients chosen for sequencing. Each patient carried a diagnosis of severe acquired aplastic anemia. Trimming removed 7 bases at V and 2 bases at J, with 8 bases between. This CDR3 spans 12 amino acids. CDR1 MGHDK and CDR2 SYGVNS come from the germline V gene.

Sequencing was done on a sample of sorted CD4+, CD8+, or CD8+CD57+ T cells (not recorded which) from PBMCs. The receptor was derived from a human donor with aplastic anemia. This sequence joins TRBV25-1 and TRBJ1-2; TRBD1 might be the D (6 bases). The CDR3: CASTDSNYGYTF. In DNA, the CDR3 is TGTGCCAGCACGGACAGCAACTATGGCTACACCTTC.